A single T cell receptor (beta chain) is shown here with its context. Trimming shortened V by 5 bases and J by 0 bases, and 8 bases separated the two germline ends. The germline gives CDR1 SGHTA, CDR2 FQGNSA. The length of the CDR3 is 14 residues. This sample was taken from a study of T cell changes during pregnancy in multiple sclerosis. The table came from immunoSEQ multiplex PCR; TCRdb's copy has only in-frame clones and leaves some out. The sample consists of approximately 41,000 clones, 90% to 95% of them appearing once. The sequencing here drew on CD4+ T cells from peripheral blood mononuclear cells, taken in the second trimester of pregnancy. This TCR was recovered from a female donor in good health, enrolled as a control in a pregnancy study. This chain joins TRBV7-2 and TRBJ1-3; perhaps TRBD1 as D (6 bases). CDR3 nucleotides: TGTGCCAGCAGCCGGGACATCTCTGGAAACACCATATATTTT. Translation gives CASSRDISGNTIYF.